Shown below are 25 T cell receptor beta chains from a single sample sequenced in a study of T-cell reconstitution after alpha-beta-depleted transplantation in children. TCRbeta library construction was performed incorporating unique molecular identifiers. TCRdb itself ran the PCR reads through MiXCR, one entry per CDR3 protein. The sample has hundreds of thousands of distinct CDR3 sequences; under 15% are singletons. The sequenced sample was PBMCs, obtained before TCRalphabeta/CD19-depleted stem cell transplant. These receptors were taken from a girl aged 2 to 9 with congenital amegakaryocytic thrombocytopenia, due to receive a stem cell transplant.

This clonotype was observed a few times. This chain links TRBV20-1 with TRBJ2-3; 8 positions agree with TRBD1. The ends lost 3 bases at V and 5 bases at J; junction bases unmatched: 10. CDR1 is DFQATT and CDR2 is SNEGSKA in the germline V gene (reference sequence). The length of the CDR3 is 15 residues. The CDR3 loop reads CSASQATGEGDTQYF. In nucleotides, the CDR3 is TGCAGTGCTAGCCAAGCGACAGGGGAAGGAGATACGCAGTATTTT.

This clonotype was counted at least ten times. The rearrangement links TRBV10-3 to TRBJ1-5; D not resolved. Germline values: CDR1 ENHRY, CDR2 SYGVKD. Deletions cut 6 bases from V and 5 bases from J, with 14 bases between. This CDR3 is built from 14 residues. The CDR3 nucleotides read TGTGCCATCAGCGATAACCTCGGGGATCAGCCCCAGCATTTT. This sequence encodes CAISDNLGDQPQHF.

This clonotype has a handful of counts. The rearrangement uses TRBV18 and TRBJ2-7; the match to TRBD1 covers 10 bases. Germline V gives CDR1 KGHSH, CDR2 LQKENI. V gave up 1 base and J gave up 5 bases; unmatched junction bases: 8. This CDR3 is 16 amino acids long. Here the CDR3 DNA reads TGTGCCAGCTCACCACTGGGGGACAGGGGCACCCACGAGCAGTACTTC. This sequence encodes CASSPLGDRGTHEQYF.

In its sample, this clonotype was seen many times. The chain couples TRBV9 to TRBJ2-1, with D perhaps matching TRBD1 (5 bases). CDR1 and CDR2 from the germline V gene are SGDLS and YYNGEE. Trimming removed 4 bases at V and 5 bases at J, with 16 bases between. The CDR3 loop spans 15 amino acids. The CDR3 DNA is TGTGCCAGCAGCTTCCCGGACACTGGGGACAATGAGCAGTTCTTC. Its translation: CASSFPDTGDNEQFF.

In this sample, this clonotype turned up a few times. The rearrangement joins TRBV20-1 to TRBJ2-4, with D possibly being TRBD2 (7 bases). CDR1 and CDR2 from the germline V gene are DFQATT and SNEGSKA (reference sequence). The CDR3 contains 16 residues. Trimming cost V 6 bases and J 8 bases, with 26 bases left between them. The CDR3 sequence is CSAKLGALALRDIQYF. The CDR3 DNA is TGCAGTGCCAAATTGGGGGCACTAGCGCTTCGGGACATTCAGTACTTC.

There are a few counts of this clonotype. This sequence joins TRBV20-1 and TRBJ2-5; D is unclear. CDR3 length: 14 residues. Trimming stripped 1 base from V and 7 bases from J, with 16 bases between. Germline CDR1 is DFQATT and CDR2 is SNEGSKA (reference sequence). The CDR3 sequence is CSARGTRAVGTQYF. In DNA form, the CDR3 reads TGCAGTGCTAGAGGGACCCGAGCTGTAGGGACCCAGTACTTC.

The chain has TRBV6-5 and TRBJ2-1; 8 positions agree with TRBD2. This CDR3 has 16 amino acids. V gave up 4 bases and J gave up 0 bases; unmatched junction bases: 5. Per the germline V gene, CDR1 is MNHEY and CDR2 is SVGAGI. CDR3 protein: CASSWSGSFSYNEQFF. The CDR3 nucleotides read TGTGCCAGCAGTTGGAGCGGGAGTTTCTCCTACAATGAGCAGTTCTTC.

The chain couples TRBV20-1 to TRBJ2-1, with D perhaps TRBD1 (6 bases). Trimming shortened V by 8 bases and J by 4 bases, and 15 bases separated the two germline ends. The CDR3 totals 13 residues. Germline assignment: CDR1 DFQATT and CDR2 SNEGSKA (reference sequence). The CDR3 nucleotides are TGCAGTCCATTCCGGGACACATACAATGAGCAGTTCTTC. It yields the protein CSPFRDTYNEQFF.

This chain uses TRBV20-1 with TRBJ1-2; the match to TRBD1 covers 9 bases. Germline V lookup: CDR1 DFQATT, CDR2 SNEGSKA (reference sequence). The ends lost 6 bases at V and 4 bases at J; junction bases unmatched: 12. This CDR3 is built from 15 residues. The CDR3 protein is CSATGTGYSPYGYTF. CDR3 nucleotide sequence: TGCAGTGCCACCGGGACAGGGTATAGTCCCTATGGCTACACCTTC.

Many counts were recorded for this clonotype. This chain joins TRBV20-1 and TRBJ2-5, with D perhaps TRBD1 (6 bases). With 5 bases removed from V and 2 bases from J, the gap between germline ends came to 21 bases. Germline V gene sequence: CDR1 DFQATT, CDR2 SNEGSKA (reference sequence). The CDR3 is 16 amino acids. The DNA for the CDR3 is TGCAGTGCTCACCAAGGGGCGACAGGAGATCAAGAGACCCAGTACTTC. The encoded protein is CSAHQGATGDQETQYF.

The gene calls are TRBV2 and TRBJ2-4; 9 nucleotides agree with TRBD1. The V gene end was trimmed by 3 bases and the J gene end by 6 bases; junction bases not matched to a gene: 6. Germline V gene lookup returns CDR1 SNHLY and CDR2 FYNNEI. The CDR3 is made up of 15 amino acids. The DNA of the CDR3 is TGTGCCAGCAGTGACAACATGGACAGGGGAAACATTCAGTACTTC. Translation gives CASSDNMDRGNIQYF.

The chain combines TRBV5-1 with TRBJ2-4; 9 bases are a match to TRBD2. This CDR3 contains 17 residues. CDR1 is SGHRS, CDR2 YFSETQ, per germline. Trimming cost V 0 bases and J 7 bases; bases outside gene matches: 11. CDR3 in DNA: TGCGCCAGCAGCTTGGCGGTAGCGGGAGTGCCCGGGAACATTCAGTACTTC. This gives the protein CASSLAVAGVPGNIQYF.

This chain links TRBV19 with TRBJ2-1, with TRBD2 matching over 7 bases. The CDR3 has 14 amino acids. Germline trimming cut 5 bases from V and 4 bases from J; bases unmatched to any gene: 5. Per the germline V gene, CDR1 is LNHDA and CDR2 is SQIVND (reference sequence). The CDR3 bases are TGTGCCAGTAGTGGGGACTATAGATACAATGAGCAGTTCTTC. This sequence encodes CASSGDYRYNEQFF.

This clonotype was counted only a few times. The chain recombines TRBV7-7 with TRBJ2-1; 12 bases fit TRBD2. The CDR3 loop spans 15 amino acids. Per the germline V gene, CDR1 is SSHAT and CDR2 is FNYEAQ (reference sequence). The J segment lost 9 bases and the V segment lost 5 bases, leaving 8 bases of the junction unmatched. The CDR3 DNA reads TGTGCCAGCAGCAGAACTAGCGGGGGGCTCGGTGAGCAGTTCTTC. Translated, it gives CASSRTSGGLGEQFF.

The chain carries TRBV30 and TRBJ1-1; perhaps TRBD1 as D (5 bases). The CDR3 contains 10 residues. CDR1 GTSNPN and CDR2 SVGIG come from the germline V gene (reference sequence). As DNA, the CDR3 is TGTGCTCTGGGGGATGGGGAAGCTTTCTTT. Amino acids: CALGDGEAFF.

The rearrangement joins TRBV5-1 to TRBJ1-1; perhaps TRBD1 as D (6 bases). Trimming removed 0 bases at V and 6 bases at J, with 15 bases between. The length of the CDR3 is 15 residues. Looked up from germline, CDR1 is SGHRS and CDR2 is YFSETQ. The chain's CDR3 is CASSLAIGGPPEAFF. The CDR3 DNA reads TGCGCCAGCAGCTTGGCGATTGGGGGGCCCCCTGAAGCTTTCTTT. The full variable domain, completed using reference TRBV5-1 and TRBJ1-1, is KAGVTQTPRYLIKTRGQQVTLSCSPISGHRSVSWYQQTPGQGLQFLFEYFSETQRNKGNFPGRFSGRQFSNSRSEMNVSTLELGDSALYLCASSLAIGGPPEAFFGQGTRLTVV.

At least ten counts were recorded for this clonotype. This CDR3 is CSARAAFNQPQHF. Written as DNA, the CDR3 is TGCAGTGCTAGGGCAGCCTTTAATCAGCCCCAGCATTTT. V and J are TRBV20-1 and TRBJ1-5; D is uncertain. Deletions cut 3 bases from V and 4 bases from J, with 10 bases between. The V gene's germline CDR1 is DFQATT and CDR2 SNEGSKA (reference sequence). This CDR3 is 13 amino acids long.

This chain links TRBV20-1 with TRBJ2-2, with 11 positions matching TRBD2. The CDR3 consists of 16 residues. The ends lost 3 bases at V and 7 bases at J; junction bases unmatched: 10. Germline CDR1 is DFQATT and CDR2 is SNEGSKA (reference sequence). The CDR3 region is CSASSGRAGSDGELFF. As DNA, the CDR3 is TGCAGTGCTAGTAGCGGGAGGGCCGGTTCGGACGGGGAGCTGTTTTTT.

This clonotype was seen repeatedly, ten times or more. This rearrangement joins TRBV6-1 to TRBJ1-4; D is perhaps TRBD1 (5 bases). With 6 bases removed from V and 8 bases from J, the gap between germline ends came to 16 bases. The CDR3 runs to 14 residues. The germline gives CDR1 MNHNS, CDR2 SASEGT. CDR3: CASREGPSGEKLFF. The CDR3 bases are TGTGCCAGCAGAGAGGGACCATCGGGGGAAAAACTGTTTTTT.

This clonotype turned up a few times. The chain couples TRBV10-3 to TRBJ2-7; D may be TRBD2 (5 bases). Germline CDR1 reads ENHRY; CDR2 reads SYGVKD. CDR3 length: 14 amino acids. The chain's CDR3 is CAQEGFLASYEQYF. In DNA form, the CDR3 reads TGTGCACAAGAGGGCTTTCTGGCTTCCTACGAGCAGTACTTC.

V gene TRBV7-6 combines with J gene TRBJ2-1, with 8 bases lining up with TRBD1. V dropped 0 bases and J dropped 5; count of bases not matched to a gene: 12. Germline V CDR1 and CDR2: SGHVS, FNYEAQ. The CDR3 contains 18 residues. The CDR3 nucleotides read TGTGCCAGCAGCTTAGCGTATCGTAGGACAGGGTTGGACAATGAGCAGTTCTTC. It codes for CASSLAYRRTGLDNEQFF.

The table lists this clonotype with a few counts. The chain combines TRBV12-3 or TRBV12-4 with TRBJ2-5, with D possibly TRBD2 on 6 matching bases. The CDR3 has 14 residues. The V and J ends lost 3 bases and 9 bases respectively, with 17 bases between them. The CDR3: CASSFSDGTGAQYF. DNA of the CDR3: TGTGCCAGCAGTTTTTCTGACGGGACGGGAGCCCAGTACTTC.

CDR3 bases: TGCAGTGCTAGACCCGGACAGGGGGAGGATGAGCAGTTCTTC. This translates into CSARPGQGEDEQFF. The chain carries TRBV20-1 and TRBJ2-1, with 10 nucleotides matching TRBD1. This CDR3 is built from 14 residues. CDR1 and CDR2 from the germline V gene are DFQATT and SNEGSKA (reference sequence). J gave up 8 bases and V 2 bases, and 6 bases lay outside the gene matches.

Only a few counts were recorded for this clonotype. The V call is TRBV12-3 or TRBV12-4, the J call TRBJ2-6; D is ambiguous. The CDR3 contains 16 residues. The V end was cut by 5 bases, the J end by 0 bases, with 11 bases between. The CDR3 DNA sequence: TGTGCCAGCAGTACGAGTTGGGCCTCTGGGGCCAACGTCCTGACTTTC. This codes for CASSTSWASGANVLTF.

V gene TRBV30 combines with J gene TRBJ1-1; D call uncertain. Trimming left V 3 bases short and J 0 bases short, with 8 bases between. The CDR3 covers 13 residues. Germline CDR1 reads GTSNPN; CDR2 reads SVGIG (reference sequence). CDR3: CAWSKTLNTEAFF. CDR3 sequence (DNA): TGTGCCTGGAGCAAGACACTGAACACTGAAGCTTTCTTT.